One and the same sample provided the 4 T cell receptor beta chains below, sequenced in a study of CD8+CD57+ T cells in acquired aplastic anemia. Genomic DNA constituted the template upon which TCR beta VDJ and CDR3 profiling was performed. MiXCR was run by TCRdb on the reads, yielding one entry per CDR3 protein. Here the sample spans about 140,000 distinct CDR3 sequences, less than 45% being singletons. The sample taken for sequencing was sorted CD4+, CD8+, or CD8+CD57+ T cells (not recorded which) from PBMCs. These receptors originate from a human donor in good health, serving as a control.

This clonotype came up many times. V is TRBV20-1 and J is TRBJ2-7; maybe TRBD2 (6 bases). The CDR3 is 13 residues long. Per the germline V gene, CDR1 is DFQATT and CDR2 is SNEGSKA (reference sequence). V dropped 1 base and J dropped 1 base, with 8 bases sitting between them. CDR3 region: CSARVGLSYEQYF. DNA of the CDR3: TGCAGTGCTAGAGTTGGACTATCCTACGAGCAGTACTTC.

This clonotype was seen many times. V and J are TRBV6-1 and TRBJ2-7; perhaps D is TRBD1 or TRBD2 (7 bases each). The CDR3 sequence is 14 residues long. Germline V gene lookup returns CDR1 MNHNS and CDR2 SASEGT. The V gene lost 6 bases and the J gene lost 7 bases, with 19 bases spanning the gap. The CDR3 nucleotides read TGTGCCAGCAGGGGGGGGACAGCCACTCGGGAGCAGTACTTC. Translating it yields CASRGGTATREQYF.

This rearrangement joins TRBV20-1 to TRBJ1-2, with D perhaps matching TRBD1 (6 bases). This CDR3 contains 18 residues. Germline CDR1 DFQATT, CDR2 SNEGSKA (reference sequence). V lost 0 bases and J lost 4, with 24 bases in between. The CDR3 is CSARDGTRDSPISYGYTF. CDR3 in DNA: TGCAGTGCTAGAGATGGGACAAGGGATTCACCCATCTCCTATGGCTACACCTTC.

Note on this clonotype: This may be a read error: a much more frequent sequence differs by one nucleotide. This chain joins TRBV9 and TRBJ2-1, with a weak D call TRBD1 (5 bases). CDR3 length: 12 amino acids. Trimming left V 0 bases short and J 8 bases short, with 6 bases between. Germline V gene data show CDR1 as SGDLS and CDR2 as YYNGEE. CDR3 in amino acids: CASSVVGDEQFF. The CDR3 DNA reads TGTGCCAGCAGCGTAGTAGGGGATGAGCAGTTCTTC.